The rows below give T cell receptor beta chains drawn from one sample of a study of cytomegalovirus exposure and HLA in healthy donors. Measured with immunoSEQ multiplex PCR; TCRdb has only the in-frame clones, and not every one. Its table records 130,000 or so clones. What was sequenced was PBMCs. The receptors stem from a man aged 18 to 29 in good health and CMV-seronegative. The CDR3 runs from the conserved cysteine through the conserved F or W. A D gene is named only where the DNA matches it firmly.

TRBJ2-2 NA TRBV10-3 TGTGCCATCAGAGGACAGTACACCGGGGAGCTGTTTTTT CAIRGQYTGELFF
TRBJ2-3 NA TRBV12-5 TGTGCTAGTGGTTTGGTAGGCGGGGGCCTCACAGATACGCAGTATTTT CASGLVGGGLTDTQYF
TRBJ2-5 NA TRBV7-9 TGTGCCAGCAGCTTAGGGTCAGTCCAAGAGACCCAGTACTTC CASSLGSVQETQYF
TRBJ2-7 TRBD1 TRBV27 TGTGCCAGCAGTTCAAAGACAGGGCCGTTCTACGAGCAGTACTTC CASSSKTGPFYEQYF
TRBJ1-6 NA TRBV6-5 TGTGCCAGCAGTTACTCGAAACAGTTTAATTCACCCCTCCACTTT CASSYSKQFNSPLHF
TRBJ2-2 TRBD2 TRBV6-4 TGTGCCAGAATGGGGAGGGCCAGGACCGGGGAGCTGTTTTTT CARMGRARTGELFF
TRBJ1-2 TRBD1 TRBV5-8 TGTGCCAGCAGCTTCTCTACGACAGGGGGTCGTAACTATGGCTACACCTTC CASSFSTTGGRNYGYTF
TRBJ2-1 TRBD2 TRBV5-1 TGCGCCAGCAGCTTCAGACCGAACTCAGACTCCCCGGGACTAGCCAACAGAAAGCGCAATGAGCAGTTCTTC CASSFRPNSDSPGLANRKRNEQFF
TRBJ1-2 NA TRBV28 TGTGCCAGCAGTCCCCAGGCCGGCAGGGGACCAACCGTTTATGGCTACACCTTC CASSPQAGRGPTVYGYTF
TRBJ2-7 NA TRBV19 TGTGCCAGTGCGACAGGACTTTACGAGCAGTACTTC CASATGLYEQYF
TRBJ1-5 TRBD1 TRBV10-3 TGTGCCATCAGTGGTGGGACAGGGGAGCAGCCCCAGCATTTT CAISGGTGEQPQHF
TRBJ2-5 TRBD1 TRBV5-1 TGCGCCAGCAGGTCCGGGACAGGGAAAGAGACCCAGTACTTC CASRSGTGKETQYF
TRBJ1-4 NA TRBV27 TGTGCCAGCAGTTTCCAGGAAGATGGAAAACTGTTTTTT CASSFQEDGKLFF
TRBJ1-2 TRBD1 TRBV30 TGTGCCTGGCAACCGGACAGGTCTGGGGATGGCTACACCTTC CAWQPDRSGDGYTF
TRBJ1-4 TRBD1 TRBV10-1 TGCGCCAGCAAGCATAATGGGACAGGGAATGAAAAACTGTTTTTT CASKHNGTGNEKLFF
TRBJ1-1 TRBD1 TRBV13 TGTGCCAGCAGCGGAAACAGGGGAACTGGCACTGAAGCTTTCTTT CASSGNRGTGTEAFF
TRBJ2-1 TRBD2 TRBV18 TGTGCCAGCTCACCAGGACTAGCGGGGGTCACCTACAATGAGCAGTTCTTC CASSPGLAGVTYNEQFF
TRBJ1-4 TRBD1 TRBV28 TGTGCCAGCAGGATCTCAGGGGGAGGTAATGAAAAACTGTTTTTT CASRISGGGNEKLFF
TRBJ1-6 TRBD1 TRBV19 TGTGCCAGTAGTATTATGGGACAGGGAAAAAATTCACCCCTCCACTTT CASSIMGQGKNSPLHF
TRBJ2-7 TRBD1 TRBV4-3 TGCGCCAGCAGCCAAGTAATCGGGGGACAGGGGGTAATCTACGAGCAGTACTTC CASSQVIGGQGVIYEQYF
TRBJ1-1 TRBD1 TRBV28 TGTGCCAGCAGTTTTGGGACAGGGGCTGGGAACACTGAAGCTTTCTTT CASSFGTGAGNTEAFF
TRBJ1-1 NA TRBV18 TGTGCCAGCTCACTCTACACCGGGAGAACTGAAGCTTTCTTT CASSLYTGRTEAFF
TRBJ1-4 TRBD1 TRBV7-2 TGTGCCAGCAGCTTAGTGGGGACAGGGGTAGAAAAACTGTTTTTT CASSLVGTGVEKLFF
TRBJ2-7 TRBD2 TRBV7-9 TGTGCCAGCAGCTATACCCCTGGGACTAGCGGGACCTACGAGCAGTACTTC CASSYTPGTSGTYEQYF
TRBJ2-7 NA TRBV4-1 TGCGCCAGCGCGGAGGGTTTAGGACCTGGCGAGCAGTACTTC CASAEGLGPGEQYF
TRBJ1-4 TRBD1 TRBV7-2 TGTGCCAGCAGTAGGTCTGGGACAGGAGGAGAAAAACTGTTTTTT CASSRSGTGGEKLFF
TRBJ2-7 TRBD1 TRBV2 TGTGCCAGCCGACTCCGGGACAGTGCCTACGAGCAGTACTTC CASRLRDSAYEQYF
TRBJ2-7 TRBD2 TRBV5-6 TGTGCCAGCACGCAAGGGAGCGGGAGCTCCTACGAGCAGTACTTC CASTQGSGSSYEQYF
TRBJ2-5 NA TRBV4-3 TGCGCCAGCAGCCAAGCCCCACAGGAAGAGACCCAGTACTTC CASSQAPQEETQYF
TRBJ1-2 NA TRBV28 TGTGCCAGCACCGACAGGTATGGTGGCTACACCTTC CASTDRYGGYTF
TRBJ2-7 NA TRBV19 TGTGCCAGTAGTATAGAACAGAGCTACGAGCAGTACTTC CASSIEQSYEQYF
TRBJ2-1 TRBD2 TRBV5-6 TGTGCCAGCAGCTTGAGGGGACTAGCGGAAATGCTCTACAATGAGCAGTTCTTC CASSLRGLAEMLYNEQFF
TRBJ2-7 NA TRBV4-3 TGCGCCAGCCTTTTTTGTCTATTCTACGAGCAGTACTTC CASLFCLFYEQYF